This TCR beta chain was observed in a study of cytomegalovirus exposure and HLA in healthy donors (dated by TCRdb to about 2017). Describing the broader study: An earlier analysis of roughly 630 of the donors reported about 290 Gb of sequence data and some 120 million unique TCR beta sequences from some 180 million T cells. Approximately 310 gigabases of sequencing data and approximately 85 million unique TCR sequences were included in an early release covering about 700 HLA-typed donors. Of the roughly 400 genotyped donors, 65% to 90% were placed in the genetic ancestry cluster associated with self-reported Caucasian donors. The study aimed to test whether cataloging public T cell receptors could reveal signatures of past pathogen exposure. The T cell repertoires of 550 to 850 subjects were profiled by immunosequencing and related to cytomegalovirus serostatus. A separate validation cohort of over 95 different subjects was used in addition to the roughly 670-subject first cohort. High-throughput TCR immunosequencing, statistical association of individual TCRs with disease status, and machine learning were combined to predict cytomegalovirus infection status. A later analysis re-examined previously published TCR beta repertoires from more than 650 donors and added high-resolution HLA genotyping to investigate patterns of TCR occurrence. In the later analysis, no new phenotypic data were used to find candidate immune exposures; instead, reliance was placed on TCR beta sequences and their occurrence across donors. An earlier analysis of approximately 630 of the donors applied high-throughput TCR beta sequencing to assess whether each TCR beta V gene segment acted as functional or pseudogenic. Donor age, sex, ethnicity and CMV serostatus were compiled alongside the repertoire data. In a later genetic analysis, genome-wide SNP genotypes for 398 of the 666 donors were used, and that subset was treated as a discovery cohort. Every repertoire in the discovery cohort had been generated on one and the same sequencing platform. HLA typing included class I and class II loci at four-digit resolution. The number of donors typed differed by locus, with roughly 629-640 for A, B, C, DRB1 and DQB1, roughly 550 for DQA1, about 610 for DPA1, and roughly 450 for DPB1. A few DR-DQ haplotypes were treated as single units for association and clustering because of strong linkage in the cohort. Among 350 to 400 genotyped donors of the cohort, an average of roughly 240,000 unique TCR beta nucleotide sequences were sequenced per donor, roughly a sixth of them non-productive.

In total, approximately 700 healthy bone marrow donors made up the cohort. Cohort members were all nominally healthy when sampled, although unrecorded immune exposures were likely present. The donor was CMV seronegative and belonged to the group of over 350 seronegative cohort members. A peripheral blood sample was collected from each donor, and TCR beta sequencing was performed on peripheral blood mononuclear cells. The Qiagen DNeasy Blood Extraction Kit was used to extract genomic DNA from the blood cell samples. With respect to this clone: The antigen this receptor binds is unknown. Per-nucleotide qualities are absent, and no much larger clonotype sits a single base away.

To prepare the library, the immunoSEQ multiplex PCR assay was applied. A mixture of 60 forward primers for TCR Vbeta segments and 13 reverse primers for TCR Jbeta segments was used in the multiplex PCR. The CDR3 region of rearranged TCR beta genes was amplified from genomic DNA with a multiplex PCR assay. The amplified TCR beta libraries were sequenced on the Illumina HiSeq System as 87-base-pair reads. The study's processing was this. Across the 670 or so repertoires, a later analysis counted tens of millions of unique TCR beta chains, 9.5 million to 13 million of which were shared by at least two donors. Raw reads were error-corrected and collapsed into unique sequences by a nearest-neighbor algorithm in which closely related sequences were merged to remove PCR and sequencing errors. To assign V, D and J gene segments, CDR3 sequences were aligned to IMGT reference sequences. Each retained sequence needed at least a six-nucleotide match to both a V gene segment and a J gene segment. A rearrangement was called productive if the CDR3 had no stop codons and remained in frame with V and J, and every other rearrangement was called non-productive. Following IMGT convention, CDR3 was defined as the stretch from the second conserved V-encoded cysteine to the conserved J-encoded phenylalanine. In an earlier analysis of roughly 610 of the donors, sequences lacking an unambiguous match to a single V gene segment were excluded. In an earlier analysis of almost 600 of the donors, a V segment was called functional when productive rearrangements were above 56.7%, and segregating when the standard deviation between donors exceeded 5%. A statistical classification framework was built to diagnose cytomegalovirus status from the catalog of TCR beta chain sequences. A later analysis assigned V and J genes by comparing TCR nucleotide sequences with IMGT/GENE-DB human TR gene sequences. In a later analysis, CDR3 sequences and most-parsimonious VDJ recombination scenarios were assigned using the TCRdist pipeline. A later analysis defined each TCR beta chain by its CDR3 amino acid sequence plus V-gene family, and excluded reads lacking a unique V-gene family. To address suspected cross-contamination and a sequencing artifact, a later analysis removed 450 to 700 highly shared, low-generation-probability nucleotide sequences. A later analysis calculated a clonal expansion index for each public chain from normalized within-repertoire ranks of inferred template counts. Generation probabilities in a later analysis came from a VDJ recombination model fitted to out-of-frame rearrangements, and those results were checked against IGoR. In a later analysis, hypergeometric tests were used to score TCR-TCR, TCR-HLA and TCR-CMV co-occurrence, with a repertoire-size bias correction applied to TCR pairs. To estimate false discovery rates, a later analysis permuted the HLA or CMV assignments 20 times. In a later analysis, co-occurring TCRs were grouped with DBSCAN, and TCRdist sequence similarity was added when clustering was performed within HLA-allele-positive subsets. For co-occurrence clustering, repertoires with fewer than 30,000 or more than 120,000 public chains were excluded, along with 4 to 6 repertoires with anomalous nucleotide sharing. The clones in this table, taken by TCRdb from immuneACCESS, are in-frame only. Not every clone is retained; where verified, under half of the shortfall comes from an unresolved V gene, and the cause of the rest is unknown. D and trimming come from the DNA, and the V and J calls and clone size come from that table. This sample lists more than 100,000 clones; more than 60% were detected once. 4.1% of the sample lies in the top ten.

The CDR3, from cysteine to phenylalanine, totals 15 residues. Just the 45-base CDR3 DNA is kept, in frame starting at base 1. From a lookup of the germline V gene, CDR1 and CDR2 are LGHNA and YSLEER. Trimming removed 3 bases from V and 4 bases from J, leaving 15 bases between the germline ends. Study-wide findings and limitations: V-gene and J-gene trimming of TCR beta chains was associated with a missense DCLRE1C variant in a later genetic analysis, and the association was replicated in an independent cohort. Because counts were too low, roughly 17 rarely observed V segments, including chromosome 9 orphons, were left out of the earlier analysis of some 600 of the donors. A group of highly shared sequence variants was considered likely to be a technical artifact of the sequencing pipeline. A later genetic analysis reported fewer N-insertions in productive TCRs among donors in an Asian-associated ancestry cluster than the approximately 700-donor mean. Correlated functional status among segregating V segments might reflect linkage disequilibrium, but an unknown experimental factor could not be ruled out. A later analysis associated 15,000 to 20,000 TCR beta sequences with specific HLA alleles at a false discovery rate of 0.05. Broadly in line with IMGT annotations, most TCR beta V segments showed up in productive rearrangements about 87% or about 30% of the time in an earlier analysis of around 600 of the donors. In a later analysis, HLA-associated TCR beta chains showed more clonal expansion and lower generation probabilities than non-associated chains that were equally common. A total of 150 to 200 TCR beta chains were listed by the study as associated with cytomegalovirus. According to a later analysis, TCR association rates differed among HLA loci, with DRB1 alleles showing the most associated TCRs and HLA-C alleles showing the fewest. In a later analysis, several top co-occurrence clusters were reported to appear linked to parvovirus B19, influenza, CMV and Epstein-Barr virus. Because the 87-base-pair reads could not distinguish some IMGT-functional V segments, including TRBV6-2 and TRBV6-3, those segments were excluded. Because some donors lacked HLA typing at each locus, the association tests relied only on the typed subset. A later analysis found that most CMV-associated TCR beta chains appeared HLA-restricted, with HLA associations seemingly driven largely by CMV exposure. According to the authors, the approach could potentially be generalized to other disease states and immunological phenotypes. Strong co-occurrence of HLA alleles, especially DR and DQ, made assigning TCR associations to individual alleles difficult. Immune exposure information for the cohort was limited to CMV serostatus. In this cohort, only TCR beta chains were sequenced, and detectable features were limited by the absence of alpha or paired-chain data. The presence/absence analyses assumed that sequencing depth was roughly uniform across donors, and that assumption may not be true. A further reported finding was that TCR beta sequences accurately predicted the HLA-A and HLA-B alleles for most subjects in the first cohort. Most TCR sequences were seen in very few donors, while some public TCRs were found in many individuals. The classifier was reported to diagnose cytomegalovirus status with high specificity and sensitivity in both the original and validation cohorts. In vitro tests confirmed that three of the cytomegalovirus-associated TCR beta chains recognize cytomegalovirus antigens.

This clonotype was sampled from a woman aged 40 to 50 in good health and CMV-seronegative. Sequenced input: PBMCs. The chain is assembled from TRBV4-3 and TRBJ1-1, with the D segment identity uncertain. In nucleotide form, the sequence is TGCGCCAGCAGCCAGGGCCTGAGCCCCAGCACTGAAGCTTTCTTT. The resulting protein is CASSQGLSPSTEAFF.